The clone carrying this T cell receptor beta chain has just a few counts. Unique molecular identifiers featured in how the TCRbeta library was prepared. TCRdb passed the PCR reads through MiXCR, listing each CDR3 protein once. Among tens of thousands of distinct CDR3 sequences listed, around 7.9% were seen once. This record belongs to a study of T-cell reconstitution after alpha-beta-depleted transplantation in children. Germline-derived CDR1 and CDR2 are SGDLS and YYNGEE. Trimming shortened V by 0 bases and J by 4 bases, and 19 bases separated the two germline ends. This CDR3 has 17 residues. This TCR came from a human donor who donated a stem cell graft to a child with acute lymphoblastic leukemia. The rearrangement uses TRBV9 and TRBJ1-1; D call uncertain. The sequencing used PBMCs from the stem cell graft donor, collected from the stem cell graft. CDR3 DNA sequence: TGTGCCAGCAGCGTAGATTTGGACGTAGGGATAGTCACTGAAGCTTTCTTT. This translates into CASSVDLDVGIVTEAFF.